The text below deals with one T cell receptor (beta chain). The sample belongs to a study of blood T cell repertoires in COVID-19. Libraries were prepared by immunoSEQ multiplex PCR; TCRdb keeps only in-frame clonotypes and omits some of them. The table shows 100,000 to 120,000 clones, with roughly 85% occurring only once. The sample consisted of peripheral blood. The source of this sequence is a woman of 80 years or more with active or convalescent COVID-19.

The CDR3 loop is CASSEALGGRLAKNIQYF. CDR3 sequence (DNA): TGTGCCAGCAGTGAAGCGCTTGGGGGGAGGCTGGCCAAAAACATTCAGTACTTC. This chain connects TRBV2 to TRBJ2-4, with D possibly being TRBD2 (6 bases). This CDR3 comprises 18 residues. The V end lost 0 bases, the J end lost 1 base, and 16 bases lay between the germline ends. The germline V gene encodes CDR1 SNHLY and CDR2 FYNNEI.